A single TCR beta chain is shown here with its context. This sample is part of a study of T cell changes during pregnancy in multiple sclerosis. Clones were sequenced by immunoSEQ multiplex PCR, and TCRdb holds only the in-frame ones, with some missing. This table has approximately 130,000 clones, roughly 96% appearing once. V lost 2 bases, J lost 6 bases, and 10 bases stayed unmatched. The CDR3 runs 14 residues. Germline-derived CDR1 and CDR2 are GTSNPN and SVGIG (reference sequence). This chain uses TRBV30 with TRBJ2-7; 7 nucleotides match TRBD1. Specimen: peripheral blood, collected after pregnancy. The receptor's source is a female donor with multiple sclerosis, enrolled in a pregnancy study. The CDR3 nucleotides read TGTGCCTGGAGTTTGTTGACAGGGATCGGCGAGCAGTACTTC. This encodes CAWSLLTGIGEQYF.